Listed below are T cell receptor beta chains from one sample, sequenced in a study of T cells after yellow fever vaccination. TCRdb itself ran the 5' RACE reads through MiXCR, one entry per CDR3 protein. The repertoire includes around 250,000 distinct CDR3 sequences, around 4.9% of them detected once, and about 3.5% sits in the top ten. The input for sequencing was CD4+ T cells sorted from PBMCs, taken on the day of the yellow fever booster vaccination. These receptors all stem from a young man who received the YFV17D yellow fever vaccine. The CDR3 runs from the conserved cysteine through the conserved F or W. The order of the fields is V gene, J gene, clone size, D gene, CDR3 protein, CDR3 DNA. A D gene is named only where the DNA matches it firmly. Some rows mark clone size as missing; the rest say once, few, many or name a class of expanded clone.

TRBV7-2,TRBJ1-2,many,TRBD1,CASSLNHRGGDGYTF,TGTGCCAGCAGCTTAAACCACAGGGGGGGCGATGGCTACACCTTC
TRBV5-1,TRBJ2-1,.,.,CASSLYGSSYNEQFF,TGCGCCAGCAGCTTGTACGGCAGCTCCTACAATGAGCAGTTCTTC
TRBV20-1,TRBJ2-5,many,.,CSASGWSQETQYF,TGCAGTGCCTCAGGGTGGTCCCAAGAGACCCAGTACTTC
TRBV6-5,TRBJ1-6,few,.,CASSYDFQGPSPLHF,TGTGCCAGCAGTTACGACTTCCAGGGGCCCTCACCCCTCCACTTT
TRBV6-2/TRBV6-3,TRBJ2-3,few,.,CASSSLGQGGPDTLYF,TGTGCCAGCAGTTCCCTGGGGCAGGGGGGCCCAGATACGCTGTATTTT
TRBV12-3/TRBV12-4,TRBJ1-1,few,TRBD1,CASSGTVNIEAFF,TGTGCCAGCAGCGGGACAGTGAACATTGAAGCTTTCTTT
TRBV28,TRBJ2-6,.,TRBD1,CASSPGTGSSGANVLTF,TGTGCCAGCAGTCCCGGGACAGGGAGCTCTGGGGCCAACGTCCTGACTTTC
TRBV7-9,TRBJ2-5,many,.,CASSPGVTSLQETQYF,TGTGCCAGCAGCCCCGGGGTTACCTCCCTTCAAGAGACCCAGTACTTC
TRBV3-1,TRBJ1-1,.,.,CASSQSRLRDTEAFF,TGTGCCAGCAGCCAATCCCGGTTGAGGGACACTGAAGCTTTCTTT
TRBV6-5,TRBJ1-2,many,TRBD1,CASRPGDRDNGYTF,TGTGCCAGCCGACCCGGAGACAGGGATAATGGCTACACCTTC
TRBV2,TRBJ2-3,few,TRBD2,CASSVGLAGIYTQYF,TGTGCCAGCAGTGTTGGGCTAGCGGGGATATATACGCAGTATTTT
TRBV25-1,TRBJ1-6,few,TRBD1,CASSAGQGATPLHF,TGTGCCAGCAGTGCGGGACAGGGGGCAACACCCCTCCACTTT
TRBV10-3,TRBJ1-5,.,.,CAISAVGQPQHF,TGTGCCATCAGCGCCGTGGGGCAGCCCCAGCATTTT
TRBV12-3/TRBV12-4,TRBJ2-1,.,.,CASSLGLGDYNEQFF,TGTGCCAGCAGTTTAGGGCTAGGAGATTACAATGAGCAGTTCTTC
TRBV6-5,TRBJ2-3,.,TRBD2,CASQRIAGLGDTQYF,TGTGCCAGCCAGAGGATAGCGGGGCTCGGGGATACGCAGTATTTT
TRBV5-1,TRBJ2-1,.,TRBD2,CASSWRTSGGNEQFF,TGCGCCAGCAGTTGGAGGACTAGCGGGGGCAATGAGCAGTTCTTC
TRBV28,TRBJ2-2,many,TRBD2,CASSYSGGASTGELFF,TGTGCCAGCAGTTACAGCGGGGGGGCGAGCACCGGGGAGCTGTTTTTT
TRBV20-1,TRBJ1-2,.,.,CSASVGRDGYGYTF,TGCAGTGCTAGCGTCGGGAGGGATGGCTATGGCTACACCTTC
TRBV29-1,TRBJ1-4,many,.,CSAHREDEKLFF,TGCAGCGCACACAGGGAGGATGAAAAACTGTTTTTT
TRBV5-1,TRBJ1-2,.,.,CASSSDPGTFYGYTF,TGCGCCAGCAGCTCGGACCCCGGGACCTTCTATGGCTACACCTTC
TRBV5-8,TRBJ2-5,.,.,CASSRGHHGGTQYF,TGTGCCAGCAGCCGAGGGCACCACGGTGGGACCCAGTACTTC
TRBV12-3/TRBV12-4,TRBJ1-5,.,TRBD1,CASSRDRGSPYQPQHF,TGTGCCAGCAGCCGGGACAGGGGGTCCCCTTATCAGCCCCAGCATTTT
TRBV7-3,TRBJ2-3,many,.,CASSLTGGGDTQYF,TGTGCCAGCAGCTTAACGGGGGGCGGAGATACGCAGTATTTT